A selection of T cell receptor beta chains follows, all from one sample in a study of blood T cell repertoires in COVID-19. Libraries were prepared by immunoSEQ multiplex PCR; TCRdb keeps only in-frame clonotypes and omits some of them. This table has 100,000 to 150,000 clones, over 70% appearing once. Sequencing input: peripheral blood. The receptors here all came from a woman between 65 and 79 years old with acute or convalescent COVID-19. The CDR3 runs from the conserved cysteine through the conserved F or W. The D gene is left open where the match is weak. The size of a clone is reported for some rows only, either as once, few or many, or as a class for expanded clones.

d_call	v_call	clone_size	j_call	cdr3_nt	cdr3_aa
TRBD1	TRBV27	-	TRBJ1-6	TGTGCCAGCAGGCTACAGGGGGCCCTAGGCTCACCCCTCCACTTT	CASRLQGALGSPLHF
-	TRBV25-1	-	TRBJ1-2	TGTGCCAGCAGTGGGCCGGGTTACTATGGCTACACCTTC	CASSGPGYYGYTF
TRBD1	TRBV19	-	TRBJ2-3	TGTGCCAGTAGAACAGGGGGCAGAGGCACAGATACGCAGTATTTT	CASRTGGRGTDTQYF
TRBD2	TRBV29-1	-	TRBJ2-3	TGCAGCGTTGTGGGGACTAGCGGGGGGACAGATACGCAGTATTTT	CSVVGTSGGTDTQYF
-	TRBV7-8	-	TRBJ1-5	TGTGCCAGCAGCGACCGGGGGGGGGCCCCCACCGAACAGCCCCAGCATTTT	CASSDRGGAPTEQPQHF
-	TRBV9	once	TRBJ2-2	TGTGCCAGCAGCGTAGATCCCCAGGCCGGGGAGCTGTTTTTT	CASSVDPQAGELFF
TRBD2	TRBV11-2	-	TRBJ2-1	TGTGCCAGCAGCTCCACGGGGGGGGTGTACAATGAGCAGTTCTTC	CASSSTGGVYNEQFF
TRBD2	TRBV12-3/TRBV12-4	-	TRBJ2-5	TGTGCCAGCGGGCTAGCGGAGATCCAGTACTTC	CASGLAEIQYF
TRBD1	TRBV6-5	-	TRBJ1-3	TGTGCCAGCAGTTACTCTGACAGGGGCTACACCATATATTTT	CASSYSDRGYTIYF
-	TRBV5-1	once	TRBJ1-1	TGCGCCAGCAGCTTGGCGGGAGGGAACACTGAAGCTTTCTTT	CASSLAGGNTEAFF
-	TRBV12-3/TRBV12-4	-	TRBJ1-1	TGTGCCAGCAGTTTCAGGGTGACTGAAGCTTTCTTT	CASSFRVTEAFF
TRBD1	TRBV19	-	TRBJ1-2	TGTGCCAGTAGCCCATCATCGACAGGGCCCTTAAGTGGCTACACCTTC	CASSPSSTGPLSGYTF
-	TRBV28	once	TRBJ2-5	TGTGCCAGCAGCCCCCCCCGGAGCGCTGGTGGGGCGGCCCAGTACTTC	CASSPPRSAGGAAQYF
TRBD1	TRBV12-5	-	TRBJ1-5	TGTGCTAGTCACAATGGGCAGGGGGTGGAATCAGTGACCCAGCATTTT	CASHNGQGVESVTQHF
-	TRBV6-5	-	TRBJ2-1	TGTGCCAGCAGCCGCAGAGGGGGGGCTTACAATGAGCAGTTCTTC	CASSRRGGAYNEQFF
-	TRBV10-3	-	TRBJ2-3	TGTGCCACAGACCAGGGTAGGGATACGCAGTATTTT	CATDQGRDTQYF
TRBD2	TRBV7-9	once	TRBJ2-7	TGTGCCAGCAGCCTTACTAGCGGGGAAACCTACGAGCAGTACTTC	CASSLTSGETYEQYF
-	TRBV24-1	-	TRBJ1-4	TGTGCCACCAGTGATGTACAGGGTTCTGCCGAAAAACTGTTTTTT	CATSDVQGSAEKLFF
-	TRBV19	once	TRBJ1-1	TGTGCCAGTAGTTTCGACGGAGACACTGAAGCTTTCTTT	CASSFDGDTEAFF
-	TRBV9	-	TRBJ1-2	TGTGCCAGCAGCCCCGGTGAGGGCTATGGCTACACCTTC	CASSPGEGYGYTF
TRBD1	TRBV5-1	-	TRBJ1-1	TGCGCCAGCAGCTACATGCCGGACAGGGGCAACACTGAAGCTTTCTTT	CASSYMPDRGNTEAFF
-	TRBV11-2	-	TRBJ2-5	TGTGCCAGCAGCTTTGGGGGGGCCCTGGCGGAGACCCAGTACTTC	CASSFGGALAETQYF